The entry below gives a single T cell receptor (beta chain) sequence along with its context. What this receptor recognizes is not known. The record has no base qualities; no much larger clone is one base away. Donors formed part of the validation cohort, which comprised 120 subjects and was distinct from the first cohort of over 500 subjects. These data belong to a study of cytomegalovirus exposure and HLA in healthy donors (dated by TCRdb to 2016 to 2017). As for the study more broadly: A later analysis indicated that the 95 to 150 validation repertoires were generated on the platform also employed for the roughly 720 repertoires of the first cohort. The aim of the study was to test whether cataloging public T cell receptors could identify signatures of past pathogen exposure. In addition to the first cohort of 500 to 850 subjects, a separate validation cohort of approximately 110 different subjects was used. The study combined high-throughput TCR immunosequencing, statistical association of individual TCRs with disease status, and machine learning to predict cytomegalovirus infection status. Here is what the overall study found, with its caveats: While some public TCRs were present in many individuals, most TCR sequences turned up only very rarely across donors. A later analysis lacked HLA typing for the validation cohort, so it scored co-occurrence in that cohort across all 130 or so repertoires. In a later analysis, TCRs clustered in the first cohort were found to also tend to co-occur in the 120 validation repertoires, with about 94% of cluster scores above 0. Three of the identified cytomegalovirus-associated TCR beta chains were confirmed in vitro to be specific for cytomegalovirus antigens. According to the authors, the approach could potentially be generalized to other disease states and immunological phenotypes. Cytomegalovirus status was reported to be diagnosed by the classifier with high specificity and sensitivity in both the original and validation cohorts. The study gave a list of some 150 TCR beta chains associated with cytomegalovirus.

The CDR3, cysteine through phenylalanine, is 11 amino acids long. Of all the DNA, just the CDR3 is kept, 33 bases in frame from base 1. Library prep was done by the immunoSEQ multiplex PCR assay. The paper's processing steps were these. A statistical classification framework was developed to diagnose cytomegalovirus status using the catalog of TCR beta chain sequences. TCRdb retrieved this table from immuneACCESS and kept in-frame rearrangements only. Not all clones are present; in checked studies, unresolved V genes account for under half, and no reason is known for the remainder. D and trimming come from the DNA, and the V and J calls and clone size come from that table. Across this sample there are 65,000 to 100,000 clones, with 90% to 95% seen only once. The ten largest make up 3.6% of the sample.

Sequencing was done on a sample of PBMCs. This clonotype was sampled from a woman in her twenties or thirties in good health and CMV-seronegative. The sequence is built from TRBV21-1 and TRBJ2-3; the DNA was not compared with TRBD1, the D call given in the table. TRBV21-1 is a listed pseudogene. The CDR3 amino acid sequence is: CASSQTDTQYF. Here is the DNA: TGTGCCAGCAGCCAGACAGATACGCAGTATTTT.